The entry below describes one TCR beta chain. Antigen: not known. These data are taken from a study of T cells after yellow fever vaccination. Findings of the study overall: Abundant contaminating clonotypes from the bulk population could appear in FACS-sorted repertoires.

Template switching by 5'RACE produced TCR cDNA, adding a universal primer site and UMIs. A single record per CDR3 protein comes from TCRdb applying MiXCR to the 5' RACE reads. Among hundreds of thousands of distinct CDR3 sequences, 12% were seen once, and the ten largest hold about 16%. Germline V gene sequence: CDR1 SGHDT, CDR2 YYEEEE. Trimming removed 1 base at V and 4 bases at J, with 15 bases between. The CDR3 runs to 16 residues. The receptor was isolated from a man aged 25 to 40 who received the YFV17D yellow fever vaccine. The chain joins TRBV5-6 to TRBJ2-1, with D perhaps matching TRBD2 (6 bases). The specimen comprised PBMCs, sampled on the day of the yellow fever booster vaccination. CDR3 DNA: TGTGCCAGCAGCTTGAAACGGGAGAGAATTTACAATGAGCAGTTCTTC. This gives the protein CASSLKRERIYNEQFF.